These 13 T cell receptor beta chains came from one sample sequenced in a study of beta chain features in type 1 diabetes. General study findings and limits: TCRB CDR3s from Type 1 diabetes patients were moderately but significantly shorter in all four CD4+ subsets.

TCRB transcripts that were expressed got sequenced, as all of the isolated RNA had been reverse transcribed. Generated by immunoSEQ multiplex PCR, the TCRdb table keeps only in-frame clones and is missing some. The sample includes almost 350,000 clones, about a tenth of them seen just once. These receptors' targets are unknown. Sequenced: central memory CD4+ T cells from blood. The receptors originated from a man between 25 and 39 years old with type 1 diabetes.

There are a few counts of this clone. The chain combines TRBV7-2 with TRBJ2-3; D gene unclear. Germline V gives CDR1 SGHTA, CDR2 FQGNSA. The CDR3 is 15 amino acids. Trimming left V 5 bases short and J 4 bases short, with 16 bases between. This chain's CDR3 is CASSPTAGLSDTQYF. Written as DNA, the CDR3 is TGTGCCAGCAGCCCGACGGCCGGTTTATCAGATACGCAGTATTTT.

In its sample, this clone was seen a few times. The chain employs TRBV28 and TRBJ2-1, with 12 bases aligning to TRBD1. Per germline, CDR1 MDHEN and CDR2 SYDVKM. J lost 4 bases, V lost 6 bases, and 7 bases had no gene match. The CDR3 has 16 amino acids. CDR3 amino acids: CASSVRDRGLYNEQFF. DNA for the CDR3: TGTGCCAGCAGCGTCCGGGACAGGGGGCTTTACAATGAGCAGTTCTTC.

This clone has a count of ten or more. At the DNA level, this CDR3 is encoded by other sequences in the same sample as well. This sequence joins TRBV9 and TRBJ2-7; perhaps TRBD1 as D (5 bases). Germline V gene data show CDR1 as SGDLS and CDR2 as YYNGEE. The CDR3 runs to 14 residues. The V gene lost 2 bases and the J gene lost 0 bases, with 9 bases spanning the gap. This CDR3 reads CASSVGQFSYEQYF. CDR3 coding DNA: TGTGCCAGCAGCGTGGGGCAGTTCTCCTACGAGCAGTACTTC.

A few counts support this clone. The CDR3 region is CASSLTQGRYGYTF. CDR3 nucleotides: TGTGCCAGCAGCTTGACACAGGGGAGGTATGGCTACACCTTC. This rearrangement joins TRBV7-9 to TRBJ1-2; TRBD1 aligns across 7 bases. Trimming cost V 3 bases and J 5 bases; bases outside gene matches: 6. The CDR3 consists of 14 residues. Germline V gene sequence: CDR1 SEHNR, CDR2 FQNEAQ (reference sequence).

The V and J genes are TRBV4-3 and TRBJ1-2; D unresolved. CDR1 and CDR2 (germline): LGHNA, YSLEER. The CDR3 sequence is 15 residues long. Trimming pared 0 bases from V and 5 bases from J, leaving 13 bases between. DNA for the CDR3: TGCGCCAGCAGCCAAGACACTCTCCCCGGGTATGGCTACACCTTC. Translation: CASSQDTLPGYGYTF.

This clone was found a few times. The chain links TRBV5-1 to TRBJ1-5; D gene ambiguous. V was shortened by 2 bases and J by 1 base, with 4 bases between the two germline ends. This CDR3 has 13 residues. Germline-derived CDR1 and CDR2 are SGHRS and YFSETQ. In DNA, the CDR3 is TGCGCCAGCAGCTTTCAGAGCAATCAGCCCCAGCATTTT. Its translation: CASSFQSNQPQHF.

The chain has TRBV5-1 and TRBJ2-3, with a weak D call TRBD2 (6 bases). There are 14 residues in the CDR3. The V gene lost 3 bases and the J gene lost 2 bases, with 10 bases spanning the gap. Germline CDR1 reads SGHRS; CDR2 reads YFSETQ. CDR3 nucleotides: TGCGCCAGCAGCTCGGGACTCTTCACAGATACGCAGTATTTT. This codes for CASSSGLFTDTQYF.

This clone came up a few times. V usage is TRBV4-3 and J usage is TRBJ1-3; the match to TRBD1 covers 9 bases. V dropped 4 bases and J dropped 2; count of bases not matched to a gene: 6. The germline gives CDR1 LGHNA, CDR2 YSLEER. The CDR3 runs to 16 residues. CDR3 protein: CASSPTTGGTGNTIYF. DNA of the CDR3: TGCGCCAGCAGCCCGACGACAGGGGGGACTGGAAACACCATATATTTT.

Concerning this clone itself: The same CDR3 arises from other DNA sequences in this sample as well. V is TRBV7-9 and J is TRBJ2-7; 7 positions match TRBD1. V gave up 3 bases and J gave up 4 bases; unmatched junction bases: 0. This CDR3 comprises 12 residues. Germline V gene lookup returns CDR1 SEHNR and CDR2 FQNEAQ (reference sequence). CDR3 sequence (DNA): TGTGCCAGCAGCTTGACAGGGTACGAGCAGTACTTC. Translation gives CASSLTGYEQYF.

Only a few counts were recorded for this clone. The chain links TRBV2 to TRBJ2-5, with 9 positions matching TRBD2. J lost 5 bases, V lost 4 bases, and 2 bases had no gene match. This CDR3 has 13 amino acids. The germline gives CDR1 SNHLY, CDR2 FYNNEI. CDR3 sequence (DNA): TGTGCCAGCAGTGCCCTAGCGGGGGAGACCCAGTACTTC. Translating gives CASSALAGETQYF.

The gene calls are TRBV28 and TRBJ2-4; 10 bases align to TRBD1. The V segment lost 10 bases and the J segment 1 base; nucleotides outside the gene matches: 4. The CDR3 consists of 14 residues. The V gene's germline CDR1 is MDHEN and CDR2 SYDVKM. In DNA, the CDR3 is TGTGCCACCCGGACAGGGGGTGCCAAAAACATTCAGTACTTC. It codes for CATRTGGAKNIQYF.

The chain combines TRBV11-2 with TRBJ2-5; TRBD2 aligns across 13 bases. Trimming took 0 bases from V and 4 from J; bases not matched to a gene: 8. Looked up from germline, CDR1 is SGHAT and CDR2 is FQNNGV. The CDR3 has 18 amino acids. CDR3 protein: CASSLDWRLAGGIETQYF. The CDR3 DNA sequence: TGTGCCAGCAGCTTAGATTGGCGACTAGCGGGGGGAATAGAGACCCAGTACTTC.

This clone was recorded a few times. This chain uses TRBV6-1 with TRBJ1-6; TRBD1 might be the D (6 bases). Germline-derived CDR1 and CDR2 are MNHNS and SASEGT. The CDR3 extends over 13 amino acids. V was cut by 6 bases and J by 7 bases, with 10 bases left in between. The chain's CDR3 is CASRQGWNSPLHF. Written as DNA, the CDR3 is TGTGCCAGCAGACAGGGATGGAATTCACCCCTCCACTTT.